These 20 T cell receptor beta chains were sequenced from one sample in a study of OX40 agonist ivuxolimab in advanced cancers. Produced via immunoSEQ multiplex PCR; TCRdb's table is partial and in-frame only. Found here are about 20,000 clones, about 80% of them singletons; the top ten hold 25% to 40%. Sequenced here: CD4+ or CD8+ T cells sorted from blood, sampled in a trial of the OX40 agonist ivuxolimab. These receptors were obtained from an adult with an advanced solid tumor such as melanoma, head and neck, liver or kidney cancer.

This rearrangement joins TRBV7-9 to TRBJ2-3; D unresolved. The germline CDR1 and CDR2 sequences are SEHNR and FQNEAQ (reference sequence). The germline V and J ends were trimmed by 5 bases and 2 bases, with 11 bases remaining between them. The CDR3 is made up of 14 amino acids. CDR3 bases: TGTGCCAGCAGCCCCCCAGGCTCCACAGATACGCAGTATTTT. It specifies CASSPPGSTDTQYF.

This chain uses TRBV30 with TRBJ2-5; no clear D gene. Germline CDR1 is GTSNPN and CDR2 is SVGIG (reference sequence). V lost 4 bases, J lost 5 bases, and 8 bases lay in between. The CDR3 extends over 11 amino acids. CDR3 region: CAWKGWETQYF. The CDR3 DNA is TGTGCCTGGAAGGGTTGGGAGACCCAGTACTTC.

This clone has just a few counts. CDR3 sequence reads: CASSQPGGVNTGELFF. The CDR3 region has the DNA TGCGCCAGCAGCCAACCAGGGGGCGTGAACACCGGGGAGCTGTTTTTT. This chain joins TRBV4-1 and TRBJ2-2, with 8 nucleotides matching TRBD1. The V gene end was trimmed by 2 bases and the J gene end by 1 base; junction bases not matched to a gene: 3. The CDR3 spans 16 residues. Germline-derived CDR1 and CDR2 are MGHRA and YSYEKL.

Here the CDR3 reads CASRTAGGRRETQYF. The CDR3 DNA reads as TGTGCCAGCAGGACAGCGGGAGGGAGAAGGGAGACCCAGTACTTC. This chain connects TRBV6-5 to TRBJ2-5, with 10 bases identical to TRBD2. V lost 6 bases and J lost 5; bases outside the gene matches: 9. This CDR3 contains 15 residues. From germline, CDR1 is MNHEY and CDR2 SVGAGI.

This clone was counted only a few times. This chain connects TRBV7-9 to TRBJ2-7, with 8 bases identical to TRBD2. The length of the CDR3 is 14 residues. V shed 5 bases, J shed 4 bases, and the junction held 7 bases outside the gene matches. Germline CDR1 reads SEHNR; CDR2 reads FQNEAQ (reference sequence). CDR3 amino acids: CASSPPGGIYEQYF. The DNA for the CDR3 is TGTGCCAGCAGCCCGCCGGGGGGGATATACGAGCAGTACTTC.

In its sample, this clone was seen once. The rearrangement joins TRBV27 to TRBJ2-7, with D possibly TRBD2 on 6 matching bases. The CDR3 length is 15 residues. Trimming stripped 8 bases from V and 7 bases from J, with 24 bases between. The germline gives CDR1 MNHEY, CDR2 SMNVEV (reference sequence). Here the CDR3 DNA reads TGTGCCAGCGGAATTCCTAGCGCCCGACGGGGGGAGCAGTACTTC. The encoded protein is CASGIPSARRGEQYF.

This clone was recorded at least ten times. The CDR3 region is CASSFKRVTEAFF. CDR3 DNA sequence: TGTGCCAGCAGTTTCAAGAGGGTCACTGAAGCTTTCTTT. The chain combines TRBV27 with TRBJ1-1; D not resolved. This CDR3 is 13 amino acids long. CDR1 and CDR2 (germline): MNHEY, SMNVEV (reference sequence). The V and J ends lost 3 bases and 4 bases respectively, with 9 bases between them.

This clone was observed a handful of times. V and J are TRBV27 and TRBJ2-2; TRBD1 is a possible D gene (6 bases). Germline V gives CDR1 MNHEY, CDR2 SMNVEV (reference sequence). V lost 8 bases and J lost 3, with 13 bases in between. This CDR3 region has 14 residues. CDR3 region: CASARGSDTGELFF. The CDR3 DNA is TGTGCCAGCGCTAGGGGGTCGGACACCGGGGAGCTGTTTTTT.

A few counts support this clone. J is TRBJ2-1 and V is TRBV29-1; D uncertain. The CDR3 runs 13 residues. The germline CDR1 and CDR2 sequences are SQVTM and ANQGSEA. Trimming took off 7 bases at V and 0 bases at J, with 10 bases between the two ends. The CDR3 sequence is CSGDVGSYNEQFF. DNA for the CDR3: TGCAGCGGTGACGTGGGCTCCTACAATGAGCAGTTCTTC.

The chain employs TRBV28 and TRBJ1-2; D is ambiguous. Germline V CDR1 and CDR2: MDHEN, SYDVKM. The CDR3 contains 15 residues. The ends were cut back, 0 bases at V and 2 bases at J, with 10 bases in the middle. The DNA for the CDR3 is TGTGCCAGCAGTTTATGGGTAGGAGGAAACTATGGCTACACCTTC. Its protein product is CASSLWVGGNYGYTF.

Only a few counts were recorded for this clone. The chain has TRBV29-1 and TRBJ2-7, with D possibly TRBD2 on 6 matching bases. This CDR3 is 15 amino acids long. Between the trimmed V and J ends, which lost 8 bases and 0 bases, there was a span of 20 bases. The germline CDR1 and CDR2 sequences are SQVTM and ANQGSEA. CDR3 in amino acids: CSTWDSDGRSYEQYF. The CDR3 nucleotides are TGCAGCACGTGGGACTCGGACGGGCGCTCCTACGAGCAGTACTTC.

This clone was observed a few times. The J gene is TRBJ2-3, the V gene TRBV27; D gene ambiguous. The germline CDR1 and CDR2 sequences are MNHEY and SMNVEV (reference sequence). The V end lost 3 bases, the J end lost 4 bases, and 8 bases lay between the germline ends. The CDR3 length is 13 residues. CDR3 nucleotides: TGTGCCAGCAGTTTCAACTACCCAGATACGCAGTATTTT. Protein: CASSFNYPDTQYF.

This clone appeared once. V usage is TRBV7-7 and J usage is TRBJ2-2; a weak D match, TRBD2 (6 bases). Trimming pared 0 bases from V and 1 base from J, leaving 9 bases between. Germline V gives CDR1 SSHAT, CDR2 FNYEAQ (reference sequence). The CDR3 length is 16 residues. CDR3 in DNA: TGTGCCAGCAGCTTAGCCGCGGGAATGAACACCGGGGAGCTGTTTTTT. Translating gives CASSLAAGMNTGELFF.

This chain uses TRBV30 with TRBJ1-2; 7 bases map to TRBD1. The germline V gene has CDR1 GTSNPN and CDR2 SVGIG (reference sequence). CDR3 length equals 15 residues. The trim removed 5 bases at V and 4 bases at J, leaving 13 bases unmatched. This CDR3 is CAWRPTGRAAYGYTF. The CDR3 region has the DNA TGTGCCTGGCGGCCGACAGGGAGGGCGGCCTATGGCTACACCTTC.

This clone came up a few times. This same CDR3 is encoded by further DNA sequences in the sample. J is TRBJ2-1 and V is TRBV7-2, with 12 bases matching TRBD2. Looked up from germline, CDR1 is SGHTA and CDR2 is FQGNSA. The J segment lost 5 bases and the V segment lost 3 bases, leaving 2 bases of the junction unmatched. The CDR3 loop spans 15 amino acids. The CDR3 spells CASSLTSGRHNEQFF. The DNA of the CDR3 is TGTGCCAGCAGCTTGACTAGCGGGAGACACAATGAGCAGTTCTTC.

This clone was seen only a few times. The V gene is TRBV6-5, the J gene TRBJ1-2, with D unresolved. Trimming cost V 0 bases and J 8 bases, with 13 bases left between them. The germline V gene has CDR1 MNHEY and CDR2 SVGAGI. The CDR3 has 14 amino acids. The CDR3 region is CASSYSGNPEGYTF. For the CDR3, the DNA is TGTGCCAGCAGTTACTCAGGGAACCCGGAAGGCTACACCTTC.

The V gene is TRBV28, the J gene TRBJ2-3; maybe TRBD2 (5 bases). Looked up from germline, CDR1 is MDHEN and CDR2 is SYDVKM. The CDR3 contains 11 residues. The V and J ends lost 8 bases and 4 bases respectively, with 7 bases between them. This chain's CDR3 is CASVGADTQYF. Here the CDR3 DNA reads TGTGCCAGCGTCGGGGCAGATACGCAGTATTTT. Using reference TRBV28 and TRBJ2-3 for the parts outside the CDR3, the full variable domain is DVKVTQSSRYLVKRTGEKVFLECVQDMDHENMFWYRQDPGLGLRLIYFSYDVKMKEKGDIPEGYSVSREKKERFSLILESASTNQTSMYLCASVGADTQYFGPGTRLTVL.

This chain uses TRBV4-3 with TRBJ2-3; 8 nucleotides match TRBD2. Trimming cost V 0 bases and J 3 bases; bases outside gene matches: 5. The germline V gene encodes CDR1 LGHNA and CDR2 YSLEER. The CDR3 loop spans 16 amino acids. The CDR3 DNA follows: TGCGCCAGCAGCCAAGATCGCGGGGGGCTGACAGATACGCAGTATTTT. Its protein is CASSQDRGGLTDTQYF.

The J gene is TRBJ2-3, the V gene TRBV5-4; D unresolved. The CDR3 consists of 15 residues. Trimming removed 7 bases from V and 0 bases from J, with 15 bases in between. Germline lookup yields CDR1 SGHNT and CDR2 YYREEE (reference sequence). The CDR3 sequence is CASESYGESTDTQYF. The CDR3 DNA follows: TGTGCCAGCGAATCGTACGGCGAGAGCACAGATACGCAGTATTTT.

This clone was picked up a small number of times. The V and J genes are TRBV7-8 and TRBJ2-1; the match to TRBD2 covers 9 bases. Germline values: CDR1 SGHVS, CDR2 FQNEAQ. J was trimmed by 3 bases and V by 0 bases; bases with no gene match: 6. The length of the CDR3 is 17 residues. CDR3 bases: TGTGCCAGCAGCTTAGCTTCTAGCGGGATCGTCTACAATGAGCAGTTCTTC. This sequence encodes CASSLASSGIVYNEQFF.